Listed below are T cell receptor beta chains from one sample, sequenced in a study of T cell clonotyping in hematopoietic cell transplantation. TCRdb keeps only in-frame clones here, not all; method: immunoSEQ multiplex PCR. The repertoire consists of 40,000 to 55,000 clones, with 90% to 95% occurring once and the leading ten covering roughly 0.85%. The sample consisted of peripheral blood mononuclear cells. These receptors came from a woman between 50 and 59 years old in good health. Some clones in this sample may be carry-over from other donors' samples. Each CDR3 is given with its conserved first and last residue. Each record gives: CDR3 DNA, CDR3 protein, V gene, clone size, J gene, D gene. The D gene is left open where the match is weak. Size values are once, few and many counts, or a class for expanded clones, and some rows have none.

cdr3_nt: TGTGCCAGCAGCTTAAGGGGGGAAACCACAGATACGCAGTATTTT; cdr3_aa: CASSLRGETTDTQYF; v_call: TRBV7-3; clone_size: NA; j_call: TRBJ2-3; d_call: NA
cdr3_nt: TGCGCCAGCAGCCACGGACAGGGGATTAGCTACACCTTC; cdr3_aa: CASSHGQGISYTF; v_call: TRBV4-1; clone_size: NA; j_call: TRBJ1-2; d_call: TRBD1
cdr3_nt: TGTGCCAGTACTCACCTACTCAGAGGGGGCGAAAAACTGTTTTTT; cdr3_aa: CASTHLLRGGEKLFF; v_call: TRBV28; clone_size: NA; j_call: TRBJ1-4; d_call: TRBD1
cdr3_nt: TGTGCCAGCAGCGTAGGCCCAGCATCGACCGGGGAGCTGTTTTTT; cdr3_aa: CASSVGPASTGELFF; v_call: TRBV9; clone_size: NA; j_call: TRBJ2-2; d_call: NA
cdr3_nt: TGTGCCAGCGCCCTCTACGAGCAGTACTTC; cdr3_aa: CASALYEQYF; v_call: TRBV2; clone_size: few; j_call: TRBJ2-7; d_call: NA
cdr3_nt: TGTGCCAGCACCCGGACAGGGGATAACTATGGCTACACCTTC; cdr3_aa: CASTRTGDNYGYTF; v_call: TRBV7-2; clone_size: NA; j_call: TRBJ1-2; d_call: TRBD1
cdr3_nt: TGTGCCAGCAGTGAAAGACAGGGCTCCTATAATTCACCCCTCCACTTT; cdr3_aa: CASSERQGSYNSPLHF; v_call: TRBV6-1; clone_size: NA; j_call: TRBJ1-6; d_call: TRBD1
cdr3_nt: TGTGCCAGTACATTTCAGGCCAGTAACACCGGGGAGCTGTTTTTT; cdr3_aa: CASTFQASNTGELFF; v_call: TRBV19; clone_size: NA; j_call: TRBJ2-2; d_call: NA
cdr3_nt: TGTGCCAGCAGTATCCGACTAGTCACGAACACCGGGGAGCTGTTTTTT; cdr3_aa: CASSIRLVTNTGELFF; v_call: TRBV28; clone_size: NA; j_call: TRBJ2-2; d_call: NA
cdr3_nt: TGTGCCAGCAGCCACCGACAGGGCTCACCCCTCCACTTT; cdr3_aa: CASSHRQGSPLHF; v_call: TRBV7-7; clone_size: NA; j_call: TRBJ1-6; d_call: TRBD1